This T cell receptor (beta chain) was documented in a study of pediatric ulcerative colitis. CDR1 SGHVS and CDR2 FQNEAQ come from the germline V gene. V shed 3 bases and J shed 8 bases, with 23 bases lying between them. The CDR3 spans 17 residues. Sequencing depth was up to 500,000 reads per sample. Some clones are missing from TCRdb's copy, which holds only in-frame ones; the method was immunoSEQ multiplex PCR. The data contain 60,000 or so clones, around four fifths of them singletons. Sequenced input: blood. The receptor was derived from a boy between 10 and 17 years old with moderate ulcerative colitis. This sequence joins TRBV7-8 and TRBJ2-1; either TRBD1 or TRBD2 may supply D (5 bases each). The CDR3 nucleotides are TGTGCCAGCAGCTTGGTTACCGGGACGCACGGCCAGGATGAGCAGTTCTTC. Translated: CASSLVTGTHGQDEQFF.